Listed here are 14 T cell receptor beta chains from one sample, sequenced in a study of OX40 agonist ivuxolimab in advanced cancers. Libraries were prepared by immunoSEQ multiplex PCR; TCRdb keeps only in-frame clonotypes and omits some of them. The sample includes about 30,000 clones, around 82% of them seen just once. Sequencing was performed on CD4+ or CD8+ T cells sorted from blood, taken in a trial of the OX40 agonist ivuxolimab. The receptors shown here come from an adult with an advanced solid tumor such as melanoma, head and neck, liver or kidney cancer.

The rearrangement links TRBV27 to TRBJ2-2; D is uncertain. Deletions cut 0 bases from V and 9 bases from J, with 11 bases between. The germline CDR1 and CDR2 sequences are MNHEY and SMNVEV (reference sequence). This CDR3 is 14 amino acids long. The DNA of the CDR3 is TGTGCCAGCAGTTTATCACCACGGTCGCGGGAGCTGTTTTTT. Protein product: CASSLSPRSRELFF.

The genes are TRBV7-8 and TRBJ2-3; the match to TRBD2 covers 9 bases. After removal of 5 bases from V and 3 bases from J, the junction contained 12 bases not matched to a gene. Germline CDR1 SGHVS, CDR2 FQNEAQ. The CDR3 loop spans 17 amino acids. The CDR3 nucleotides are TGTGCCAGCAGCCACCTAGGGGGCGGGAGGGAAACAGATACGCAGTATTTT. Translation: CASSHLGGGRETDTQYF. The whole variable domain, remainder taken from reference TRBV7-8 and TRBJ2-3, is GAGVSQSPRYKVAKRGQDVALRCDPISGHVSLFWYQQALGQGPEFLTYFQNEAQLDKSGLPSDRFFAERPEGSVSTLKIQRTQQEDSAVYLCASSHLGGGRETDTQYFGPGTRLTVL.

This chain links TRBV29-1 with TRBJ2-1; D is unclear. V was trimmed by 4 bases and J by 0 bases, leaving 4 bases between them. This CDR3 is built from 12 residues. Germline CDR1 SQVTM, CDR2 ANQGSEA. CDR3 nucleotide sequence: TGCAGCGTTGGGGCCTCCTACAATGAGCAGTTCTTC. Its translation: CSVGASYNEQFF.

This clone came up once. The chain carries TRBV27 and TRBJ2-3; 13 bases fit TRBD2. The CDR3 extends over 18 amino acids. Germline assignment: CDR1 MNHEY and CDR2 SMNVEV (reference sequence). Trimming took 5 bases from V and 1 from J; bases not matched to a gene: 9. The CDR3 DNA follows: TGTGCCAGCAGTCTACAGGGACTAGCGGGACTCGGCACAGATACGCAGTATTTT. This encodes CASSLQGLAGLGTDTQYF.

This chain joins TRBV6-1 and TRBJ1-2; D is possibly TRBD1 (6 bases). Trimming removed 8 bases from V and 7 bases from J, with 17 bases in between. This CDR3 spans 13 amino acids. Germline CDR1 reads MNHNS; CDR2 reads SASEGT. CDR3 nucleotide sequence: TGTGCCAGCGCATTAGGGGGAGGAGGTGGCTACACCTTC. It is translated as CASALGGGGGYTF.

The rearrangement joins TRBV6-5 to TRBJ2-2; weak D call: TRBD2 (5 bases). The CDR3 is made up of 12 amino acids. Germline V gene lookup returns CDR1 MNHEY and CDR2 SVGAGI. CDR3 loop: CALLANTGELFF. The CDR3 DNA reads TGTGCTTTACTAGCGAACACCGGGGAGCTGTTTTTT.

This chain links TRBV5-1 with TRBJ1-1, with unresolved D. The CDR3 spans 11 residues. In germline, CDR1 is SGHRS, CDR2 YFSETQ. Trimming took 5 bases from V and 4 from J, leaving 6 bases between them. The CDR3 loop is CASSGRTEAFF. In DNA, the CDR3 is TGCGCCAGCAGTGGGCGCACTGAAGCTTTCTTT.

The J gene is TRBJ1-6, the V gene TRBV14; 7 bases are a match to TRBD1. V lost 4 bases to trimming and J lost 8 bases; unmatched junction nucleotides: 8. The CDR3 loop spans 15 amino acids. The germline V gene has CDR1 SGHDN and CDR2 FVKESK. In DNA form, the CDR3 reads TGTGCCAGCAGCCTACTGACAGGGCTGGATTCACCCCTCCACTTT. Translating it yields CASSLLTGLDSPLHF.

This clone was observed a few times. The gene calls are TRBV4-3 and TRBJ2-5; TRBD1 or TRBD2 may be the D gene (6 bases each). Trimming took off 2 bases at V and 5 bases at J, with 12 bases between the two ends. The CDR3 consists of 14 residues. CDR1 and CDR2 (germline): LGHNA, YSLEER. DNA of the CDR3: TGCGCCAGCAGCCAACGGGGGCTACGGGAGACCCAGTACTTC. Translated, it gives CASSQRGLRETQYF.

This clone came up a few times. The V and J genes are TRBV29-1 and TRBJ2-5; D may be TRBD1 (7 bases). V gave up 4 bases and J gave up 5 bases, with 14 bases separating them. Germline V gene sequence: CDR1 SQVTM, CDR2 ANQGSEA. This CDR3 spans 13 amino acids. The CDR3 is CSVAGGQFETQYF. The CDR3 DNA sequence: TGCAGCGTTGCCGGGGGACAGTTTGAGACCCAGTACTTC.

Sample share makes this clone medium-sized (0.01 to 0.1%). The V and J genes are TRBV2 and TRBJ2-6; unclear D gene. With 4 bases removed from V and 3 bases from J, the gap between germline ends came to 1 base. Germline CDR1 is SNHLY and CDR2 is FYNNEI. The CDR3 contains 12 residues. CDR3 loop: CASSGGANVLTF. CDR3 DNA: TGTGCCAGCAGTGGTGGGGCCAACGTCCTGACTTTC.

The DNA for the CDR3 is TGTGCCAGCAGCGTAGAGGGGGTTCCCTATGGCTACACCTTC. As protein: CASSVEGVPYGYTF. This chain connects TRBV9 to TRBJ1-2; possible D gene TRBD1, 6 bases. The CDR3 extends over 14 amino acids. V was trimmed by 0 bases and J by 4 bases, leaving 10 bases between them. The germline V gene has CDR1 SGDLS and CDR2 YYNGEE.

The chain uses TRBV5-6 and TRBJ1-6, with 7 bases matching TRBD1. V was clipped by 4 bases and J by 4 bases; unmatched bases: 2. Per germline, CDR1 SGHDT and CDR2 YYEEEE. The CDR3 sequence is 14 residues long. The CDR3 protein is CASSRDRYNSPLHF. The CDR3 nucleotides are TGTGCCAGCAGCCGGGACAGATATAATTCACCCCTCCACTTT.

The rearrangement joins TRBV28 to TRBJ2-7; no clear D. This CDR3 spans 12 amino acids. Germline V gives CDR1 MDHEN, CDR2 SYDVKM. V lost 3 bases to trimming and J lost 2 bases, with 5 bases between them. The CDR3: CASSFDTYEQYF. The CDR3 nucleotides read TGTGCCAGCAGTTTTGATACCTACGAGCAGTACTTC.